This T cell receptor beta chain was recovered during a study of cytomegalovirus exposure and HLA in healthy donors. The CDR3 sequence is 14 residues long. The V segment lost 6 bases and the J segment 4 bases; nucleotides outside the gene matches: 7. The germline V gene encodes CDR1 MNHEY and CDR2 SMNVEV (reference sequence). The PCR employed 60 Vbeta primers together with 13 Jbeta primers. The repertoire was sequenced with immunoSEQ multiplex PCR; TCRdb's copy has only in-frame clones and lacks some. Of some 150,000 clones detected, approximately 80% appear once; the ten largest clones hold around 3.7%. This clone has a handful of counts.

The sequence derives from a male donor in good health and CMV-seronegative. The genes are TRBV27 and TRBJ1-2; 8 bases are shared with TRBD1. The material sequenced was PBMCs. CDR3: CASSRQGRAYGYTF. Here the CDR3 DNA reads TGTGCCAGCAGCAGACAGGGGCGTGCCTATGGCTACACCTTC.